This entry concerns a single T cell receptor beta chain. The sample comes from a study of T cell changes during pregnancy in multiple sclerosis. Method: immunoSEQ multiplex PCR; TCRdb's copy keeps in-frame clones and lacks some. Here the sample spans 50,000 to 75,000 clones, 75% to 95% being singletons. CDR1 and CDR2 (germline): SGDLS, YYNGEE. Trimming took 3 bases from V and 4 from J; bases not matched to a gene: 7. CDR3 length: 15 residues. The sequences come from peripheral blood, collected after pregnancy. The receptor was derived from a female donor in good health, enrolled as a control in a pregnancy study. This rearrangement joins TRBV9 to TRBJ1-1, with 9 bases aligning to TRBD1. For the CDR3, the DNA is TGTGCCAGCAGCGGGGACAGGGTGGGTTCCACTGAAGCTTTCTTT. Residues: CASSGDRVGSTEAFF.